The clone carrying this TCR beta chain was seen many times. The antigen remains undetermined. This record comes from a study of blood T cells in healthy people across ages. The study, taken as a whole, reports: Unsorted PBMC material precluded a definitive naive versus antigen-experienced comparison. The recorded TCR beta diversity per million T cells decreased in a roughly linear manner with age. Any changes in expanded clonotypes were possibly confounded, as donor CMV status remained unknown.

PCR was performed a second time for about 7 to 12 cycles using a sample-barcoded 5' primer and a J-beta primer mix. Each single sample gave us at least 3 million CDR3-containing paired-end reads. TCRdb ran MiXCR on the 5' RACE reads and lists one entry per CDR3 protein. The profile covers just under 900,000 distinct CDR3 sequences, with under 30% appearing a single time and roughly 17% taken by the ten largest. The CDR3 contains 14 residues. Germline CDR1 is DFQATT and CDR2 is SNEGSKA (reference sequence). Trimming removed 6 bases at V and 2 bases at J, with 13 bases between. This TCR was sampled from a woman of 80 years or more in good health. The chain employs TRBV20-1 and TRBJ1-4; possible D gene TRBD1, 5 bases. The sequencing input was blood. CDR3 DNA sequence: TGCAGTGCCGAAGGGGCGGCCACTAATGAAAAACTGTTTTTT. This gives the protein CSAEGAATNEKLFF.